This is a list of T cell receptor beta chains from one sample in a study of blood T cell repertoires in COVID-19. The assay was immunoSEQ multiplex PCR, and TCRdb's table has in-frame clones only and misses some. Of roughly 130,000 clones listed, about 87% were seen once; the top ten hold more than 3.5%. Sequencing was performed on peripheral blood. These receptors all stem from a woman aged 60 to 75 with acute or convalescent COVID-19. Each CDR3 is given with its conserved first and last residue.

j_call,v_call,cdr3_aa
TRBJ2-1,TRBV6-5,CASSISGSYEQFF
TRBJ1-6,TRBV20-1,CSASRDNRDISPLHF
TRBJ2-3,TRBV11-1,CASSTHRVTSTDTQYF
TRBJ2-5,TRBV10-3,CAISDPGTGGETQYF
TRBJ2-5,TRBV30,CAWNPGDSETQYF
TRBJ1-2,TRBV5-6,CASSPTERLPYGYTF
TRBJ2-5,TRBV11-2,CASSSLGLAGPAETQYF
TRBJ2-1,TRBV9,CASSSRTSGRGEQFF
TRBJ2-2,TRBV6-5,CASRWDRVTGELFF
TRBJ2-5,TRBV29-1,CSVGGQKETQYF
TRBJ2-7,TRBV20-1,CSASSTSGREQYF
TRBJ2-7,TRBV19,CASREGPSSYEQYF
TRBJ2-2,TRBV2,CASSETRGPGELFF
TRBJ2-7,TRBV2,CASSRNRASSYEQYF
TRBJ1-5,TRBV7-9,CASSPWGGNQPQHF
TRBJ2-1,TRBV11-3,CASSFSSGSEEQFF
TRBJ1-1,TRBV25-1,CASSLVQQTGTEAFF
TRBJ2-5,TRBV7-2,CASSLALAGGRETQYF
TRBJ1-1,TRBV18,CASSPGQMNTEAFF
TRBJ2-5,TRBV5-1,CASSLEPSGRETQYF
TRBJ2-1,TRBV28,CASSLVRYNEQFF
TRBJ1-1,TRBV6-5,CASSLAGMNTEAFF
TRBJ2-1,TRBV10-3,CAISRTAGGYNEQFF
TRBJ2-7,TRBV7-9,CASSLGTGTYEQYF
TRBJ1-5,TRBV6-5,CASNEQGRGNQPQHF
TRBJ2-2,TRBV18,CASSLRQGDAGELFF
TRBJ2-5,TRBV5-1,CASSPSGLAGGPGRKTQYF
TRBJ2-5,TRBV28,CASSLGAGGTQYF
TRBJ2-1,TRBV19,CASSSLAGNNEQFF
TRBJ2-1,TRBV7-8,CASSLTSGTYNEQFF
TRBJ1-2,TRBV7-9,CASSPDYGYTF
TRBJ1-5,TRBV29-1,CSVSIATNQPQHF
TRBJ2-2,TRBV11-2,CASRFPGQGSNTGELFF
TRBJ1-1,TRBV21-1,CASSTGSGQVSENTEAFF
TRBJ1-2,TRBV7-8,CASSLTPRSGTDGYTF
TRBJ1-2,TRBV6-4,CASSARISTGIYGYTF
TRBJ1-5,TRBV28,CASSLGGTSNQPQHF
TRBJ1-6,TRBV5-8,CASSPGTNNSPLHF
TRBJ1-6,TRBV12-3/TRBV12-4,CASSNRERSPLHF
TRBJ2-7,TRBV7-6,CASSSPSGSGEQYF
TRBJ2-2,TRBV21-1,CASSKAGAGCTGELFF
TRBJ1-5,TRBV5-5,CASSLVGEAQPQHF
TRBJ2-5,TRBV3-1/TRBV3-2,CASSHPSGSQETQYF
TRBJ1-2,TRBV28,CASRPGAQGYGYTF
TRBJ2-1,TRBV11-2,CASSLEGGGRNEQFF
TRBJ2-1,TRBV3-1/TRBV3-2,CASSHSLASSYNEQFF